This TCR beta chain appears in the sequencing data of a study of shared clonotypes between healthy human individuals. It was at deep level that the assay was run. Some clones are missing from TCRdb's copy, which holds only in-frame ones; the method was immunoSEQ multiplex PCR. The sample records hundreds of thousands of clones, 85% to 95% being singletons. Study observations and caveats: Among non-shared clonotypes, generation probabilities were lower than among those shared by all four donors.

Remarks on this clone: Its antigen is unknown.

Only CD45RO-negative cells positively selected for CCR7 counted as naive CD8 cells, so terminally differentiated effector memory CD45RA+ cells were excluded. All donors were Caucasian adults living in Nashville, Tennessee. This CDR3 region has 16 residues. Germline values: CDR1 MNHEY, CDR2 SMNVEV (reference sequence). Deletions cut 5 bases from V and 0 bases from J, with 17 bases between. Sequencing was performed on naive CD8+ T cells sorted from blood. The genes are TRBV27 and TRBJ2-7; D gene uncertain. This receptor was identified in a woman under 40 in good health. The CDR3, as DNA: TGTGCCAGCAGTCCCCCCCTCCAGACTGGCTCCTACGAGCAGTACTTC. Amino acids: CASSPPLQTGSYEQYF.